The 10 T cell receptor beta chains below come from one sample, sequenced in a study of beta chain features in type 1 diabetes (dated by TCRdb to 2017 to 2018). The library was generated by the immunoSEQ multiplex PCR assay. The High Capacity cDNA Reverse Transcription Kit was used to reverse transcribe all of the isolated RNA, meaning that expressed TCRB transcripts were what got sequenced. The clones in this table, taken by TCRdb from immuneACCESS, are in-frame only. Not every clone is retained; where verified, under half of the shortfall comes from an unresolved V gene, and the cause of the rest is unknown. This sample has some 700,000 clones in its table, and around an eighth of those were observed once. Clones ranked in the top ten supply roughly 0.022% of the sample. Their cognate antigens are unknown. General study outcomes and caveats: A moderate but significant shortening of TCRB CDR3 length was observed in type 1 diabetes patients in all four CD4+ subsets.

The sequencing sample was made of naive CD4+ T cells from blood. This sample's cell subset or site label indicates: true naive CD4+ T cells. The origin of the receptors is a young man with type 1 diabetes.

In its sample, this clone was seen a few times. The same CDR3 can be traced to other DNA sequences in this sample. The rearrangement joins TRBV5-1 to TRBJ2-5; D unresolved. The CDR3 length is 13 residues. V was cut by 0 bases and J by 4 bases, with 7 bases left in between. Germline V gene lookup returns CDR1 SGHRS and CDR2 YFSETQ. The CDR3 DNA is TGCGCCAGCAGCTTGGGGCCCGGAGAGACCCAGTACTTC. It yields the protein CASSLGPGETQYF.

The gene calls are TRBV29-1 and TRBJ2-5; D is perhaps TRBD1 or TRBD2 (5 bases each). The V gene lost 3 bases and the J gene lost 2 bases, with 10 bases spanning the gap. Germline CDR1 reads SQVTM; CDR2 reads ANQGSEA. This CDR3 region has 13 residues. CDR3 bases: TGCAGCGTTGAGCAGGGCGGGCAAGAGACCCAGTACTTC. Translation gives CSVEQGGQETQYF.

This clone was picked up a small number of times. The gene calls are TRBV5-1 and TRBJ2-2; D gene ambiguous. Germline V CDR1 and CDR2: SGHRS, YFSETQ. The CDR3 is 13 amino acids. V lost 0 bases, J lost 7 bases, and 7 bases lay in between. The chain's CDR3 is CASSLDVGGELFF. CDR3 sequence (DNA): TGCGCCAGCAGCTTGGATGTCGGCGGGGAGCTGTTTTTT.

The V call is TRBV5-1, the J call TRBJ2-7, with D maybe TRBD2 (6 bases). Germline loops: CDR1 SGHRS, CDR2 YFSETQ. V lost 0 bases and J lost 3, with 10 bases in between. CDR3 length equals 14 residues. The CDR3 bases are TGCGCCAGCAGCTTGGCGGGGGTCAACTACGAGCAGTACTTC. Translation: CASSLAGVNYEQYF.

This clone showed up just a few times. The genes are TRBV11-2 and TRBJ1-2; D is ambiguous. This CDR3 has 15 amino acids. V lost 0 bases, J lost 4 bases, and 12 bases lay in between. Looked up from germline, CDR1 is SGHAT and CDR2 is FQNNGV. CDR3 coding DNA: TGTGCCAGCAGCTTAGATTCGTGGACTAGCTATGGCTACACCTTC. It specifies CASSLDSWTSYGYTF.

This clone was counted only a few times. V usage is TRBV4-1 and J usage is TRBJ1-2; D gene uncertain. Germline CDR1 reads MGHRA; CDR2 reads YSYEKL. This CDR3 is built from 15 residues. Trimming left V 0 bases short and J 4 bases short, with 12 bases between. The DNA for the CDR3 is TGCGCCAGCAGCCAAGAATGGCCGGGCAGCTATGGCTACACCTTC. This gives the protein CASSQEWPGSYGYTF.

The CDR3 nucleotides read TGTGCCAGCAGGATGACAGGGAAGGAGACCCAGTACTTC. Translated: CASRMTGKETQYF. The chain has TRBV6-1 and TRBJ2-5; 7 positions match TRBD1. Germline CDR1 reads MNHNS; CDR2 reads SASEGT. After removal of 6 bases from V and 5 bases from J, the junction contained 6 bases not matched to a gene. The CDR3 is 13 residues long.

The V and J genes are TRBV29-1 and TRBJ2-5; perhaps TRBD1 as D (6 bases). Germline V gene lookup returns CDR1 SQVTM and CDR2 ANQGSEA. The length of the CDR3 is 14 residues. V shed 6 bases and J shed 0 bases, with 14 bases lying between them. CDR3 in amino acids: CSVAITGYQETQYF. In DNA form, the CDR3 reads TGCAGCGTGGCGATTACAGGGTACCAAGAGACCCAGTACTTC.

The CDR3 region is CSGTTGSANEKLFF. CDR3 DNA sequence: TGCAGCGGTACAACAGGGAGTGCTAATGAAAAACTGTTTTTT. The chain links TRBV29-1 to TRBJ1-4, with D possibly TRBD1 on 6 matching bases. V lost 7 bases, J lost 3 bases, and 15 bases lay in between. This CDR3 spans 14 amino acids. The V gene's germline CDR1 is SQVTM and CDR2 ANQGSEA.

This chain uses TRBV7-9 with TRBJ2-3; D remains ambiguous. This CDR3 has 13 residues. The germline CDR1 and CDR2 sequences are SEHNR and FQNEAQ (reference sequence). The V gene lost 5 bases and the J gene lost 4 bases, with 10 bases spanning the gap. The CDR3 nucleotides read TGTGCCAGCAGCCCTAGAAACCCAGATACGCAGTATTTT. Amino acid sequence: CASSPRNPDTQYF.